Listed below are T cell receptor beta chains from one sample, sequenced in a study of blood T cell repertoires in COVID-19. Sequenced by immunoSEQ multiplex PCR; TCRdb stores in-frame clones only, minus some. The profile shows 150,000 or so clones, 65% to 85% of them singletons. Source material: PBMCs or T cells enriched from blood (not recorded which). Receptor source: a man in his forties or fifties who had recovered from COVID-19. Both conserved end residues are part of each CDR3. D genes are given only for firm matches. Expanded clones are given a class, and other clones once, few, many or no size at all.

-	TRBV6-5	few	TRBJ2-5	CASSSTSARAQYF	TGTGCCAGCAGTTCGACTAGTGCCCGAGCCCAGTACTTC
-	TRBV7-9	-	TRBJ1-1	CASSLASGGAPFPEAFF	TGTGCCAGCAGCTTGGCGTCTGGAGGGGCGCCCTTCCCTGAAGCTTTCTTT
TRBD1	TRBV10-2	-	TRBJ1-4	CASSLRDRNEKLFF	TGCGCCAGCAGCCTCCGGGACAGAAATGAAAAACTGTTTTTT
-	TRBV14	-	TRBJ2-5	CASSQLQMSETQYF	TGTGCCAGCAGCCAATTACAGATGTCAGAGACCCAGTACTTC
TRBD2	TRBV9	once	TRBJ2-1	CASSVGLAGWDEQFF	TGTGCCAGCAGCGTCGGACTAGCGGGGTGGGATGAGCAGTTCTTC
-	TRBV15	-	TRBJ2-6	CATSRGRGAGANVLTF	TGTGCCACCAGCAGGGGCAGGGGAGCAGGGGCCAACGTCCTGACTTTC
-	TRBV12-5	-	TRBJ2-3	CASGLVPKEARRTDTQYF	TGTGCTAGTGGTTTGGTCCCTAAGGAGGCCAGGAGGACAGATACGCAGTATTTT
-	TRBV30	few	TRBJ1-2	CAWSVVTATYGYTF	TGTGCCTGGAGTGTTGTCACAGCAACCTATGGCTACACCTTC
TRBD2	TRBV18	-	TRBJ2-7	CASSPPSGGGYEQYF	TGTGCCAGCTCACCGCCTAGCGGGGGCGGGTACGAGCAGTACTTC
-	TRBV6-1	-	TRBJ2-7	CASSEVGDWQYF	TGTGCCAGCAGTGAAGTCGGGGACTGGCAGTACTTC
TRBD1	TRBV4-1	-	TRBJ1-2	CASSQDSSGGASFGYTF	TGCGCCAGCAGCCAAGATTCATCAGGGGGCGCCTCCTTTGGCTACACCTTC
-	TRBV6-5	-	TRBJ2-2	CASGGNTGELFF	TGTGCCAGCGGAGGGAACACCGGGGAGCTGTTTTTT
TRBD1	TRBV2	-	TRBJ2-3	CASTKGAGWTSTDTQYF	TGTGCCAGCACCAAGGGGGCAGGTTGGACTAGCACAGATACGCAGTATTTT
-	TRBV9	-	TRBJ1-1	CASSVESGRGSNTEAFF	TGTGCCAGCAGCGTAGAGTCGGGCAGGGGCTCGAACACTGAAGCTTTCTTT
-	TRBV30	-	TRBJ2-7	CASRGSGDRYEQYF	TGTGCCTCAAGGGGGAGCGGGGATCGCTACGAGCAGTACTTC
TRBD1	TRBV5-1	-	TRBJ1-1	CASSLHPTGTGYTEAFF	TGCGCCAGCAGCTTGCATCCGACAGGGACGGGGTACACTGAAGCTTTCTTT
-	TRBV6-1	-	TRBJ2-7	CASSEAGPSYEQYF	TGTGCCAGCAGTGAAGCGGGGCCTTCCTACGAGCAGTACTTC
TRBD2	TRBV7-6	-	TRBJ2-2	CASSHRLAGAGDTGELFF	TGTGCCAGCAGCCACCGACTAGCGGGGGCCGGCGACACCGGGGAGCTGTTTTTT
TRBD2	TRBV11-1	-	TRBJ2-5	CASSSGRGETQYF	TGTGCCAGCAGCTCCGGGAGGGGAGAGACCCAGTACTTC
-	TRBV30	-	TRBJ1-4	CAWEQGRGEKLFF	TGTGCCTGGGAACAGGGTCGCGGGGAAAAACTGTTTTTT
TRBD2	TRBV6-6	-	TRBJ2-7	CASSPHVRTSGVYEQYF	TGTGCCAGCAGTCCTCATGTTAGGACTAGCGGTGTCTACGAGCAGTACTTC
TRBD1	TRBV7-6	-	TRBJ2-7	CASSLTSGQAYEQYF	TGTGCCAGCAGCCTAACGTCGGGACAGGCCTACGAGCAGTACTTC
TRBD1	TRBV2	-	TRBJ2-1	CASEGQGYNEQFF	TGTGCCAGCGAGGGACAGGGATACAATGAGCAGTTCTTC
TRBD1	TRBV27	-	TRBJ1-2	CASSLAGQGYGYTF	TGTGCCAGCAGTCTTGCGGGACAGGGCTATGGCTACACCTTC
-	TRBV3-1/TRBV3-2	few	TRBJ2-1	CASSQDLGSLRAYNEQFF	TGTGCCAGCAGCCAAGATTTGGGGAGCCTCCGGGCCTACAATGAGCAGTTCTTC
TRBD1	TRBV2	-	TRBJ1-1	CASSLDRGRTTEAFF	TGTGCCAGCAGCTTAGACAGGGGGCGAACCACTGAAGCTTTCTTT
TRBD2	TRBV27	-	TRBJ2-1	CASSGGQGGRTSGTLSSYNEQFF	TGTGCCAGCAGTGGCGGACAGGGGGGGAGGACTAGCGGGACCTTGAGCTCCTACAATGAGCAGTTCTTC
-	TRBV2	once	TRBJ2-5	CASSEARGQETQYF	TGTGCCAGCAGTGAAGCTAGGGGCCAAGAGACCCAGTACTTC
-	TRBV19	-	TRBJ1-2	CASSILGTYSPGGNGYTF	TGTGCCAGTAGTATACTCGGGACATACTCCCCTGGCGGAAATGGCTACACCTTC
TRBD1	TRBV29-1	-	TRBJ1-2	CSVEDPTGVGYTF	TGCAGCGTTGAAGATCCTACAGGGGTGGGCTACACCTTC
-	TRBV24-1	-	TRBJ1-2	CATSDFGPPGGGYGYTF	TGTGCCACCAGTGATTTTGGCCCGCCGGGGGGGGGCTATGGCTACACCTTC
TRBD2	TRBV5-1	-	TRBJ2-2	CASSFTAGSNTGELFF	TGCGCCAGCAGCTTTACAGCGGGGTCGAACACCGGGGAGCTGTTTTTT
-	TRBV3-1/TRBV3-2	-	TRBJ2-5	CASSQDGARAAETQYF	TGTGCCAGCAGCCAAGATGGGGCCCGGGCCGCCGAGACCCAGTACTTC
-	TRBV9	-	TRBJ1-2	CASSGDRGSYTF	TGTGCCAGCAGCGGAGACCGGGGGAGCTACACCTTC
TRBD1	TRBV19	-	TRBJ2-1	CASSIRGQGAISSYNEQFF	TGTGCCAGTAGTATACGGGGACAGGGGGCGATTAGCTCCTACAATGAGCAGTTCTTC
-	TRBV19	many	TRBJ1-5	CASRTTGDNSNQPQHF	TGTGCCAGTAGGACAACAGGCGATAATAGCAATCAGCCCCAGCATTTT
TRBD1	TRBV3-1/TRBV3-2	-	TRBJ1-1	CASSQDRGTEAFF	TGTGCCAGCAGCCAGGACAGGGGCACTGAAGCTTTCTTT
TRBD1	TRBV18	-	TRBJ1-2	CASSQTGELYGYTF	TGTGCCAGCTCACAAACAGGGGAGCTCTATGGCTACACCTTC
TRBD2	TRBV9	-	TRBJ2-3	CASSVRGLAGRGTDTQYF	TGTGCCAGCAGCGTTAGAGGGTTAGCGGGGAGAGGCACAGATACGCAGTATTTT
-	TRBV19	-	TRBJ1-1	CASSIEPGPRTEAFF	TGTGCCAGTAGTATAGAACCAGGGCCGAGGACTGAAGCTTTCTTT
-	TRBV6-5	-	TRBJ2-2	CASRAGRANTGELFF	TGTGCCAGCAGGGCGGGACGCGCGAACACCGGGGAGCTGTTTTTT
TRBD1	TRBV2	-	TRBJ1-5	CASSTDRGRLVNNQPQHF	TGTGCCAGCAGTACCGACAGGGGGCGGTTGGTTAACAATCAGCCCCAGCATTTT
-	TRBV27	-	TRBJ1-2	CASSPRLRVGSDRYTF	TGTGCCAGCAGTCCCAGGTTGCGGGTGGGCTCCGATCGCTACACCTTC
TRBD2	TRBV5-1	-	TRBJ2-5	CASSLGRTSGEIQETQYF	TGCGCCAGCAGCTTGGGTAGGACTAGCGGCGAAATCCAAGAGACCCAGTACTTC
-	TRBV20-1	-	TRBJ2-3	CSAKPSITQYF	TGCAGTGCTAAACCTAGCATTACGCAGTATTTT
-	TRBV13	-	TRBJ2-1	CASSLVGNAGPSYNEQFF	TGTGCCAGCAGCTTAGTGGGTAACGCGGGACCCTCCTACAATGAGCAGTTCTTC
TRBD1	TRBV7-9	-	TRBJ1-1	CASSGRQGDHTEAFF	TGTGCCAGCAGCGGACGACAGGGGGATCACACTGAAGCTTTCTTT
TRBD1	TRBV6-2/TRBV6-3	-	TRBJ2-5	CASSRPGQAYF	TGTGCCAGCAGTCGGCCGGGACAGGCGTACTTC
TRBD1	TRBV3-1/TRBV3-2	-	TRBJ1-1	CASSPIDRPRGAFF	TGTGCCAGCAGCCCGATCGATAGGCCCAGGGGGGCTTTCTTT
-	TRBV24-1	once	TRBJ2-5	CATSDLRSSQETQYF	TGTGCCACCAGTGATCTTCGAAGTAGTCAAGAGACCCAGTACTTC
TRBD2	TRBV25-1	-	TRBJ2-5	CASSEGLAGGFRETQYF	TGTGCCAGCAGTGAAGGGCTAGCGGGGGGGTTTAGAGAGACCCAGTACTTC
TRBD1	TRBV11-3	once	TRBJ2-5	CASSLEDRQGVEETQYF	TGTGCCAGCAGCTTAGAGGATCGGCAGGGGGTTGAAGAGACCCAGTACTTC
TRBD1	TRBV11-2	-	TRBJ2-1	CASSLTGDPYNEQFF	TGTGCCAGCAGCTTGACAGGGGACCCGTACAATGAGCAGTTCTTC
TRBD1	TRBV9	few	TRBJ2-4	CASSVVRGAQGAAKNIQYF	TGTGCCAGCAGCGTAGTGAGGGGGGCACAGGGGGCAGCCAAAAACATTCAGTACTTC
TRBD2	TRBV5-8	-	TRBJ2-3	CASSGGLAGGLGTDTQYF	TGTGCCAGCAGCGGGGGACTAGCGGGAGGCCTAGGCACAGATACGCAGTATTTT
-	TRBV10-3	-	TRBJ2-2	CATTTARGQGTGELFF	TGTGCCACCACAACTGCGCGGGGGCAAGGCACCGGGGAGCTGTTTTTT
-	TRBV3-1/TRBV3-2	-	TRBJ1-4	CASSQKGKANEKLFF	TGTGCCAGCAGCCAAAAGGGGAAGGCTAATGAAAAACTGTTTTTT
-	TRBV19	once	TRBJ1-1	CASSLQGLAEAFF	TGTGCCAGTAGTCTACAGGGTCTGGCCGAAGCTTTCTTT